Following are 26 T cell receptor beta chains from one sample sequenced in a study of tumor-infiltrating lymphocytes in primary liver carcinoma. Co-extraction yielded RNA and DNA from around 20-30 mg of unsorted bulk tissue. The investigators made TCR beta cDNA from around 530 ng total RNA, using a constant-region primer. Slightly modified ARM-PCR served as the procedure for the TCR beta libraries. These libraries came from three rounds of nested multiplex PCR. TRBV1-TRBV30 forward primers paired with a C-beta reverse primer were used in the first two PCR rounds, which ran roughly 9 cycles each. TCRdb reprocessed the multiplex PCR reads with MiXCR, giving one entry per CDR3 protein. In the table there are over 100,000 distinct CDR3 sequences, 55% to 70% of which are singletons. Sequenced sample: tumor-adjacent normal liver tissue. These TCRs come from a woman between 55 and 75 years old with primary liver carcinoma and hepatitis B virus infection.

This clonotype was observed many times. CDR3 residues: CASSSGTSEETQYF. Here the CDR3 DNA reads TGCGCCAGCAGCTCCGGGACTAGCGAAGAGACCCAGTACTTC. The chain recombines TRBV5-1 with TRBJ2-5, with 10 bases aligning to TRBD2. Germline V gene sequence: CDR1 SGHRS, CDR2 YFSETQ. There are 14 residues in the CDR3. The trim removed 3 bases at V and 3 bases at J, leaving 2 bases unmatched.

In this sample, this clonotype turned up once. A junction boundary mismatches the germline segment, possibly from a read error. The J gene is TRBJ2-5, the V gene TRBV4-2; 7 nucleotides line up with TRBD2. The CDR3 consists of 15 residues. Germline-derived CDR1 and CDR2 are LGHNA and YNFKEQ. CDR3 region: CASSQNGTTIETQYF. The DNA for the CDR3 is TGCGCCAGCAGCCAAAACGGGACTACAATAGAGACCCAGTACTTC.

In this sample, this clonotype turned up a few times. CDR3 amino acids: CASSRGSVFSYEQYF. CDR3 bases: TGTGCCAGCAGCAGAGGGAGCGTGTTCTCCTACGAGCAGTACTTC. The V and J genes are TRBV11-2 and TRBJ2-7; weak D call: TRBD2 (5 bases). There are 15 residues in the CDR3. The V gene lost 5 bases and the J gene lost 0 bases, with 14 bases spanning the gap. Germline V gene sequence: CDR1 SGHAT, CDR2 FQNNGV.

The table lists this clonotype with many counts. This chain connects TRBV5-1 to TRBJ2-1; 11 nucleotides align to TRBD2. V lost 4 bases, J lost 6 bases, and 12 bases stayed unmatched. This CDR3 contains 17 residues. The V gene's germline CDR1 is SGHRS and CDR2 YFSETQ. CDR3 sequence (DNA): TGCGCCAGCAGCCCAGTACCGTTAGCGGGAGGGCGCAATGAGCAGTTCTTC. Its translation is CASSPVPLAGGRNEQFF. Based on the CDR3 plus reference TRBV5-1 and TRBJ2-1, the full variable domain is KAGVTQTPRYLIKTRGQQVTLSCSPISGHRSVSWYQQTPGQGLQFLFEYFSETQRNKGNFPGRFSGRQFSNSRSEMNVSTLELGDSALYLCASSPVPLAGGRNEQFFGPGTRLTVL.

Of note for this clonotype: The junction does not match germline at one end; this may be a read error. The chain joins TRBV29-1 to TRBJ1-2; unclear D gene. CDR3 length equals 13 residues. Germline CDR1 is SQVTM and CDR2 is ANQGSEA. CDR3 DNA sequence: TGCAGAGTTGATGACACGCCTAACTATGGCTACACCTTC. Translated: CRVDDTPNYGYTF.

The table lists this clonotype with a count of one. The chain combines TRBV12-3 or TRBV12-4 with TRBJ1-2; D uncertain. This CDR3 comprises 13 residues. Trimming removed 9 bases from V and 4 bases from J, with 15 bases in between. The CDR3 DNA follows: TGTGCCAGTAGTCTGCGGTCCATCTATGGCTACACCTTC. This gives the protein CASSLRSIYGYTF.

Only a few counts were recorded for this clonotype. This chain connects TRBV25-1 to TRBJ1-2, with 9 bases that match TRBD1. Germline loops: CDR1 MGHDK, CDR2 SYGVNS. The V and J ends lost 3 bases and 1 base, in that order; junction bases with no gene match: 9. The CDR3 is made up of 17 amino acids. CDR3 amino acids: CASSEDSGTGLNYGYTF. The CDR3 nucleotides read TGTGCCAGCAGTGAGGATTCCGGGACAGGGCTTAACTATGGCTACACCTTC.

This clonotype was detected a few times. A clone one base away is much larger, so this may be a read error. The gene calls are TRBV14 and TRBJ2-7; D tentatively reads TRBD1 or TRBD2 (5 bases each). Germline loops: CDR1 SGHDN, CDR2 FVKESK. This CDR3 has 15 amino acids. The DNA for the CDR3 is TGTGTCAGCAGCCACAGTCTGCGTACGGGACACGAGCAGTACTTC. Residues: CVSSHSLRTGHEQYF.

The chain uses TRBV5-1 and TRBJ2-7; D could derive from TRBD1 or TRBD2 (6 bases each). The CDR3 extends over 15 amino acids. Trimming stripped 3 bases from V and 7 bases from J, with 20 bases between. Germline CDR1 SGHRS, CDR2 YFSETQ. CDR3 sequence reads: CASSWGADRRREQYF. In nucleotides, the CDR3 is TGCGCCAGCAGCTGGGGGGCCGACAGAAGAAGGGAGCAGTACTTC. The full variable domain, completed using reference TRBV5-1 and TRBJ2-7, is KAGVTQTPRYLIKTRGQQVTLSCSPISGHRSVSWYQQTPGQGLQFLFEYFSETQRNKGNFPGRFSGRQFSNSRSEMNVSTLELGDSALYLCASSWGADRRREQYFGPGTRLTVT.

With respect to this clonotype: Its ends do not fully match the called genes, so a read error is possible. The chain combines TRBV29-1 with TRBJ2-2; the D gene is possibly TRBD2 (7 bases). This CDR3 spans 15 amino acids. Germline V gene data show CDR1 as SQVTM and CDR2 as ANQGSEA. The CDR3 nucleotides read TGCAGCCTTATTAGGGGGGGATCGAACACCGGGGTGCTGTTTTTT. It specifies CSLIRGGSNTGVLFF.

This clonotype was seen only a few times. One base away lies a much larger clone, so this may be a sequencing read error. CDR3 amino acids: CASSEVGPGGSF. CDR3 in DNA: TGTGCCAGCAGTGAGGTTGGGCCTGGAGGTTCCTTT. The chain recombines TRBV25-1 with TRBJ1-1; unclear D gene. The CDR3 sequence is 12 residues long. Per the germline V gene, CDR1 is MGHDK and CDR2 is SYGVNS.

About this clonotype: A read error may explain this, as a much larger clone is one base away. The chain recombines TRBV28 with TRBJ2-4; no clear D gene. The germline V gene encodes CDR1 MDHEN and CDR2 SYDVKM. Trimming cost V 6 bases and J 1 base, with 13 bases left between them. The CDR3 totals 15 residues. CDR3 sequence reads: CASSLGGPAKNIQYF. CDR3 nucleotide sequence: TGTGCCAGCAGCCTGGGCGGCCCTGCCAAAAACATTCAGTACTTC.

Remarks on this clonotype: Compared with germline, one end of the junction differs, possibly owing to a read error. CDR3 bases: TGTGCCAGTAGTTACGGCAGGGGTTGGACTGAAGCTTTCTTT. This encodes CASSYGRGWTEAFF. The rearrangement links TRBV6-5 to TRBJ1-1; tentative D call: TRBD1 (6 bases). This CDR3 contains 14 residues. Germline V gene data show CDR1 as MNHEY and CDR2 as SVGAGI.

This clonotype was counted only a few times. Just one base apart from a much larger clone, this may be a read error. The chain uses TRBV12-3 or TRBV12-4 and TRBJ2-5; no firm D call. Trimming cost V 5 bases and J 3 bases, with 13 bases left between them. The CDR3 is 14 amino acids. Written as DNA, the CDR3 is TGTGCCAGCAGTAATACGAGACAAAAAGAGACCCAGTACTTC. This translates into CASSNTRQKETQYF.

Points on this clonotype: This may stem from a read error, because a much larger clone lies one nucleotide away. CDR3 DNA: TGTGCCAGCTGTACTCTGGGACGAGACAATTCACCCCTCCACTTT. This sequence encodes CASCTLGRDNSPLHF. The rearrangement links TRBV28 to TRBJ1-6; tentatively, D is TRBD1 (5 bases). Trimming pared 8 bases from V and 7 bases from J, leaving 18 bases between. The CDR3 has 15 residues. Germline-derived CDR1 and CDR2 are MDHEN and SYDVKM.

For this clonotype: A much larger clone lies a single base off, so this may be a read error. V gene TRBV5-4 combines with J gene TRBJ1-2; the match to TRBD1 covers 7 bases. The trim removed 0 bases at V and 1 base at J, leaving 6 bases unmatched. The V gene's germline CDR1 is SGHNT and CDR2 YYREEE (reference sequence). This CDR3 comprises 16 residues. The CDR3, as DNA: TGTGCCAGCAGCTTGGGGGGGAGACAGGGTAACTATGGCTACACCTTC. Translated, it gives CASSLGGRQGNYGYTF.

As concerns this clonotype: This may arise from a read error, as a much more abundant clone is one base away. This CDR3 fails to terminate in the conserved phenylalanine or tryptophan, so it likely reflects a read error. The chain links TRBV5-1 to TRBJ1-6; D ambiguous. CDR1 and CDR2 (germline): SGHRS, YFSETQ. This CDR3 contains 16 residues. V lost 0 bases to trimming and J lost 0 bases, with 7 bases between them. For the CDR3, the DNA is TGCGCCAGCAGCTTGGTGGGGAGCTCCTATAATTCACCCCTCCACTCT. Its protein product is CASSLVGSSYNSPLHS.

Concerning this clonotype: This could be a read error, since a much larger clone is one nucleotide away. The CDR3 sequence: CASSIREGGEGCTF. The CDR3 coding sequence is TGTGCCAGCAGTATTCGAGAGGGTGGAGAGGGCTGCACCTTC. This chain joins TRBV12-3 or TRBV12-4 and TRBJ1-2; D gene unclear. The CDR3 is 14 amino acids.

In this sample, this clonotype turned up many times. This chain connects TRBV29-1 to TRBJ2-1; D unclear. V was pared by 1 base and J by 7 bases, with 8 bases between. This CDR3 spans 12 amino acids. The germline gives CDR1 SQVTM, CDR2 ANQGSEA. DNA for the CDR3: TGCAGCGTTGAAGGGTTGTGGAATGAGCAGTTCTTC. Protein product: CSVEGLWNEQFF.

The table lists this clonotype with a few counts. An end of the junction differs from the germline gene, which may be a read error. The V and J genes are TRBV11-2 and TRBJ2-2, with a possible D match to TRBD2 (5 bases). The CDR3 has 13 residues. CDR1 and CDR2 (germline): SGHAT, FQNNGV. CDR3: CANSLDRTGEQFF. The CDR3 DNA follows: TGTGCTAACAGCTTAGATAGGACTGGGGAGCAGTTTTTT.

Concerning this clonotype: The CDR3 carries no conserved terminal phenylalanine or tryptophan, so it likely arises from a read error. The chain has TRBV6-1 and TRBJ1-1, with TRBD1 matching over 7 bases. CDR1 is MNHNS and CDR2 is SASEGT in the germline V gene. Trimming took 10 bases from V and 7 from J; bases not matched to a gene: 9. This CDR3 region has 12 residues. The CDR3 reads CATQGGGIEAFY. The CDR3 coding sequence is TGTGCCACCCAGGGGGGTGGCATTGAAGCTTTCTAT.

This chain joins TRBV12-3 or TRBV12-4 and TRBJ2-5; D is unresolved. This CDR3 is built from 16 residues. V lost 5 bases and J lost 5, with 21 bases in between. The CDR3 DNA is TGTGCCAGCAGTCCACTGGATTTGGGATTCTGGGAGACCCAGTACTTC. This encodes CASSPLDLGFWETQYF.

On this clonotype: One end of the junction fails to match germline, which may point to a read error. The V gene is TRBV5-5, the J gene TRBJ2-1; 7 positions agree with TRBD1. The CDR3 is 16 amino acids. Germline V gives CDR1 SGHKS, CDR2 YYEKEE (reference sequence). The chain's CDR3 is CASSPTGSISYTEQFF. In nucleotides, the CDR3 is TGTGCCAGCAGTCCGACAGGGTCCATCTCCTACACTGAGCAGTTCTTC.

In the case of this clonotype: A much bigger clone sits one base away, suggesting this may be a read error. The chain links TRBV30 to TRBJ2-7; D perhaps matches TRBD2 (5 bases). The CDR3 totals 14 residues. Germline CDR1 GTSNPN, CDR2 SVGIG (reference sequence). This CDR3 is CARSGPETHYEQYF. DNA of the CDR3: TGTGCCCGGAGCGGCCCCGAGACCCACTACGAGCAGTACTTC.

This chain connects TRBV29-1 to TRBJ2-3; the match to TRBD1 covers 12 bases. With V trimmed by 6 bases and J by 4 bases, 11 bases remained unmatched. This CDR3 contains 16 residues. The V gene's germline CDR1 is SQVTM and CDR2 ANQGSEA. For the CDR3, the DNA is TGCAGCGTCCGGGGGAGTGGGACAGGGGGCCCAGATACGCAGTATTTT. The encoded protein is CSVRGSGTGGPDTQYF.

This clonotype was observed a single time. A much more abundant neighbour one base away suggests this may be a read error. The chain combines TRBV5-1 with TRBJ1-2; a weak D match, TRBD1 (5 bases). This CDR3 has 13 residues. Germline CDR1 and CDR2: SGHRS and YFSETQ. Trimming stripped 5 bases from V and 4 bases from J, with 12 bases between. The CDR3 loop is CASRSDMTYGYTF. CDR3 sequence (DNA): TGCGCCAGCAGGTCGGACATGACCTATGGCTACACCTTC.